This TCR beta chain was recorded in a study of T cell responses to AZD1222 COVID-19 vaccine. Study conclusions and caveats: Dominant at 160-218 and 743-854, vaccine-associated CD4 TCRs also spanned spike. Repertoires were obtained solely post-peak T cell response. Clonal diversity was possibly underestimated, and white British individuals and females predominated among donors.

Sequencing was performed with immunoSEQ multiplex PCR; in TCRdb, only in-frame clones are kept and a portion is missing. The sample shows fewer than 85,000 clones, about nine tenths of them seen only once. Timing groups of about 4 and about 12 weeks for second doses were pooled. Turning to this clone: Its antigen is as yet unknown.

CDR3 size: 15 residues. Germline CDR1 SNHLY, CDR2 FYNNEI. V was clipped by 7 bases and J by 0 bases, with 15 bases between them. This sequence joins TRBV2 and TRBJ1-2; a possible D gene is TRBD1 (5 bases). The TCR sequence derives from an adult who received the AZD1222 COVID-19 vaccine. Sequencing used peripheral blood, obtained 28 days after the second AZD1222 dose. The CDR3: CASKAGRGSNYGYTF. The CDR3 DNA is TGTGCCAGCAAGGCAGGGAGGGGTTCTAACTATGGCTACACCTTC.